This paragraph reports one TCR beta chain. Its antigen is not known. This sample was included in a study of a mutant IDH1 vaccine in newly diagnosed glioma. Study summary: Following radiotherapy alone, or alongside temozolomide cycles, vaccination was started after an interval of 4-6 weeks. There were about 60% males and roughly 40% females among treated patients, whose mean age was about 41 years. Earlier treatment was radiotherapy, temozolomide, or both, with most getting both.

Points from the study as a whole: The study observed vaccine-induced immune responses in roughly 95% of patients.

Time point meaning: week 35, safety follow-up. Doses of 300 ug of mutant IDH1 20-mer peptide were given with topical imiquimod. TCRdb's table, derived via immunoSEQ multiplex PCR, lists solely in-frame clones and lacks some. The sample shows roughly 30,000 clones, 81% of them seen only once. The length of the CDR3 is 15 residues. The germline V gene has CDR1 SGHTA and CDR2 FQGNSA. Trimming left V 1 base short and J 1 base short, with 8 bases between. The genes are TRBV7-2 and TRBJ1-5, with D tentatively TRBD1 (5 bases). Sequences were derived from PBMCs, sampled from a glioma patient whose treatment included an IDH1 peptide vaccine. This clonotype was sampled from a man aged 30 to 39 with glioma. CDR3 in DNA: TGTGCCAGCAGCTTAGACGGGACCAGCAATCAGCCCCAGCATTTT. Translating it yields CASSLDGTSNQPQHF.